The next 15 T cell receptor beta chains were all read from a single sample in a study of T cells in Graves' hyperthyroidism and ophthalmopathy. RNA transcripts were the template for amplifying TCR beta CDR3 regions. TCR CDR3 regions were first amplified by RT-PCR with HTBI primers. TCRdb reanalysed the multiplex PCR reads using MiXCR and keeps one entry per CDR3 protein. The table lists fewer than 250,000 distinct CDR3 sequences, 24% of them singletons. The sequenced sample was blood. These receptor sequences come from a woman aged 40 to 50 with Graves' ophthalmopathy.

This clonotype has just one count. The genes are TRBV27 and TRBJ2-7; the D call may be TRBD1 or TRBD2 (7 bases each). CDR3 length equals 14 residues. Trimming took off 6 bases at V and 3 bases at J, with 15 bases between the two ends. CDR1 is MNHEY, CDR2 SMNVEV, per germline (reference sequence). CDR3 amino acids: CASRSGTDLYEQYF. The CDR3 DNA sequence: TGTGCCAGCAGAAGCGGGACAGATCTCTACGAGCAGTACTTC.

The sample holds many counts of this clonotype. V usage is TRBV27 and J usage is TRBJ2-6, with D perhaps being TRBD1 or TRBD2 (5 bases each). The CDR3 covers 16 residues. From germline, CDR1 is MNHEY and CDR2 SMNVEV (reference sequence). Trimming removed 3 bases from V and 0 bases from J, with 9 bases in between. CDR3 residues: CASSFRGPSGANVLTF. The CDR3, as DNA: TGTGCCAGCAGTTTTCGGGGCCCCTCTGGGGCCAACGTCCTGACTTTC.

This clonotype has ten or more counts. This chain joins TRBV6-1 and TRBJ1-5; 7 positions agree with TRBD1. Germline trimming cut 8 bases from V and 6 bases from J; bases unmatched to any gene: 13. The CDR3 is 15 amino acids. Germline V gives CDR1 MNHNS, CDR2 SASEGT. Here the CDR3 reads CASQGGYYRGQPQHF. The CDR3 bases are TGTGCCAGCCAGGGGGGTTATTACAGGGGTCAGCCCCAGCATTTT.

This clonotype showed up many times. For the CDR3, the DNA is TGTGCCAGCAGCCGCAGTAGCGGGAGGGCCACCGATACGCAGTATTTT. Protein sequence: CASSRSSGRATDTQYF. The gene calls are TRBV28 and TRBJ2-3, with 11 bases identical to TRBD2. Trimming removed 6 bases from V and 6 bases from J; junction bases left unmatched: 11. The CDR3 consists of 16 residues. Germline CDR1 and CDR2: MDHEN and SYDVKM.

This clonotype was detected ten times or more. The chain carries TRBV5-1 and TRBJ2-7; TRBD1 might be the D (5 bases). Germline-derived CDR1 and CDR2 are SGHRS and YFSETQ. V gave up 4 bases and J gave up 4 bases, with 9 bases separating them. CDR3 length equals 12 residues. As DNA, the CDR3 is TGCGCCAGCAGCGTGGACAAATACGAGCAGTACTTC. It is translated as CASSVDKYEQYF.

This clonotype was seen many times. CDR3 residues: CSARGGGPPLNTEAFF. The CDR3 DNA sequence: TGCAGTGCTAGAGGCGGGGGGCCACCTCTGAACACTGAAGCTTTCTTT. This rearrangement joins TRBV20-1 to TRBJ1-1, with a weak D call TRBD1 (6 bases). This CDR3 spans 16 amino acids. CDR1 and CDR2 (germline): DFQATT, SNEGSKA (reference sequence). Trimming cost V 1 base and J 0 bases, with 15 bases left between them.

This clonotype appeared many times. V is TRBV28 and J is TRBJ2-2, with 11 positions matching TRBD2. CDR1 MDHEN and CDR2 SYDVKM come from the germline V gene. The CDR3 extends over 16 amino acids. Trimming at V came to 6 bases and at J to 4 bases, leaving 7 bases not matched to a gene. The CDR3 nucleotides are TGTGCCAGCAGACCCAGACTAGCGGGACCCACCGGGGAGCTGTTTTTT. Protein sequence: CASRPRLAGPTGELFF.

This chain links TRBV28 with TRBJ2-7, with unresolved D. The length of the CDR3 is 14 residues. Looked up from germline, CDR1 is MDHEN and CDR2 is SYDVKM. With 5 bases removed from V and 2 bases from J, the gap between germline ends came to 13 bases. This chain's CDR3 is CASSQYKETYEQYF. CDR3 in DNA: TGTGCCAGCAGTCAATACAAGGAAACCTACGAGCAGTACTTC.

V usage is TRBV2 and J usage is TRBJ1-2, with D hard to call. V gave up 1 base and J gave up 1 base, with 10 bases separating them. Per the germline V gene, CDR1 is SNHLY and CDR2 is FYNNEI. CDR3 length: 15 amino acids. CDR3 residues: CASSEGHSLNYGYTF. The DNA of the CDR3 is TGTGCCAGCAGTGAAGGACACTCCCTTAACTATGGCTACACCTTC.

The V call is TRBV28, the J call TRBJ2-6, with D hard to call. V gave up 4 bases and J gave up 3 bases, with 10 bases separating them. This CDR3 contains 15 residues. The germline gives CDR1 MDHEN, CDR2 SYDVKM. CDR3 DNA sequence: TGTGCCAGCAGTTCCCCTCACTTTGGGGCCAACGTCCTGACTTTC. This codes for CASSSPHFGANVLTF.

The genes are TRBV6-1 and TRBJ2-2; weak D call: TRBD1 (5 bases). The CDR3 consists of 16 residues. The germline V and J ends were trimmed by 8 bases and 5 bases, with 21 bases remaining between them. The germline gives CDR1 MNHNS, CDR2 SASEGT. The CDR3 loop is CASVVAGSQWTGELFF. DNA of the CDR3: TGTGCCAGCGTCGTAGCAGGGTCCCAGTGGACCGGGGAGCTGTTTTTT.

This clonotype occurred many times. The V and J genes are TRBV7-8 and TRBJ2-2, with 7 bases fitting TRBD2. V was clipped by 7 bases and J by 7 bases; unmatched bases: 15. From germline, CDR1 is SGHVS and CDR2 FQNEAQ. CDR3 length: 16 amino acids. Here the CDR3 reads CASNRMRESRSGELFF. For the CDR3, the DNA is TGTGCCAGCAACCGTATGCGGGAGAGCCGCAGCGGGGAGCTGTTTTTT.

At least ten counts were recorded for this clonotype. V is TRBV12-3 or TRBV12-4 and J is TRBJ2-5; unclear D gene. V lost 6 bases to trimming and J lost 5 bases, with 10 bases between them. The CDR3 totals 12 residues. The DNA for the CDR3 is TGTGCCAGCAGGCTGGCCGAGGAGACCCAGTACTTC. It encodes CASRLAEETQYF.

The rearrangement uses TRBV5-5 and TRBJ1-5, with D possibly TRBD1 on 5 matching bases. V was clipped by 4 bases and J by 0 bases, with 11 bases between them. This CDR3 spans 15 amino acids. Germline CDR1 and CDR2: SGHKS and YYEKEE (reference sequence). Written as DNA, the CDR3 is TGTGCCAGCAGCATGACAGATTATAGCAATCAGCCCCAGCATTTT. Its protein product is CASSMTDYSNQPQHF.

This clonotype was detected ten times or more. With a much larger clone just one base away, this may be a read error. The CDR3 DNA follows: TGTGCCAGCAGCCTAGAATACGGACAGCTCTACGAGCAGTACTTC. Translated: CASSLEYGQLYEQYF. The chain is built from TRBV14 and TRBJ2-7, with D possibly TRBD1 on 6 matching bases. V lost 4 bases, J lost 3 bases, and 16 bases lay in between. This CDR3 has 15 residues. Germline V lookup: CDR1 SGHDN, CDR2 FVKESK.